The clone carrying this T cell receptor (beta chain) has more than one count but fewer than ten. Its antigen is not known. Within the sample, other DNA sequences also encode this same CDR3. These data originate in a study of beta chain features in type 1 diabetes. General study points: Patients' naive, central memory and regulatory TCRB repertoires appeared more alike than those of healthy donors.

The investigators reverse transcribed all of the isolated RNA, so they sequenced expressed TCRB transcripts. This table comes from immunoSEQ multiplex PCR, and its TCRdb copy is limited to in-frame clones, with some not included. The table has around 430,000 clones, about 30% seen once. Per germline, CDR1 GTSNPN and CDR2 SVGIG (reference sequence). The CDR3 runs to 12 residues. V dropped 2 bases and J dropped 6; count of bases not matched to a gene: 2. Sequences were obtained from naive CD4+ T cells from blood. V and J are TRBV30 and TRBJ2-3; TRBD1 matches 7 bases. This sequence was found in a man in his late teens or twenties in good health. Here the CDR3 DNA reads TGTGCCTGGAGTCCCAGGGGGGATACGCAGTATTTT. Amino acids: CAWSPRGDTQYF. Based on the CDR3 plus reference TRBV30 and TRBJ2-3, the full variable domain is SQTIHQWPATLVQPVGSPLSLECTVEGTSNPNLYWYRQAAGRGLQLLFYSVGIGQISSEVPQNLSASRPQDRQFILSSKKLLLSDSGFYLCAWSPRGDTQYFGPGTRLTVL.